The next 6 T cell receptor beta chains were all read from a single sample in a study of T cell repertoires in cytomegalovirus infection. TCRdb redid the calling of the reads with MiXCR, one entry per CDR3 protein. The table records roughly 500,000 distinct CDR3 sequences, about 11% of them present only once. What was sequenced was PBMCs. These receptors were taken from a human donor in good health (CMV status not recorded). Some clones in this sample may be carry-over from other donors' samples.

This clonotype was seen repeatedly, ten times or more. The chain has TRBV7-6 and TRBJ2-2; D uncertain. Germline V gene sequence: CDR1 SGHVS, CDR2 FNYEAQ. This CDR3 contains 16 residues. Trimming stripped 6 bases from V and 0 bases from J, with 14 bases between. CDR3: CASSPDPGPNTGELFF. CDR3 nucleotide sequence: TGTGCCAGCAGTCCAGACCCCGGTCCGAACACCGGGGAGCTGTTTTTT. The full variable domain, rest sourced from reference TRBV7-6 and TRBJ2-2, is GAGVSQSPRYKVTKRGQDVALRCDPISGHVSLYWYRQALGQGPEFLTYFNYEAQQDKSGLPNDRFSAERPEGSISTLTIQRTEQRDSAMYRCASSPDPGPNTGELFFGEGSRLTVL.

This clonotype was observed many times. The chain recombines TRBV7-9 with TRBJ2-3, with D possibly matching TRBD2 (6 bases). From germline, CDR1 is SEHNR and CDR2 FQNEAQ (reference sequence). V was pared by 3 bases and J by 4 bases, with 17 bases between. The CDR3 has 16 amino acids. For the CDR3, the DNA is TGTGCCAGCAGCTTCGTCCGGGACTCCGATCCAGATACGCAGTATTTT. Translated: CASSFVRDSDPDTQYF.

This clonotype has a count of ten or more. The chain has TRBV6-1 and TRBJ1-1; D uncertain. The V and J ends lost 7 bases and 1 base respectively, with 4 bases between them. Germline CDR1 reads MNHNS; CDR2 reads SASEGT. This CDR3 is built from 11 residues. The CDR3 nucleotides read TGTGCCAGCATCAGGAACACTGAAGCTTTCTTT. It codes for CASIRNTEAFF.

This clonotype was found many times. The chain recombines TRBV12-3 or TRBV12-4 with TRBJ1-1, with no clear D. This CDR3 has 13 residues. The germline V and J ends were trimmed by 5 bases and 4 bases, with 11 bases remaining between them. The CDR3 protein is CASSPGGSTEAFF. The CDR3 DNA follows: TGTGCCAGCAGTCCCGGAGGGTCCACTGAAGCTTTCTTT.

This clonotype was counted at least ten times. The genes are TRBV7-2 and TRBJ1-1; D not resolved. The length of the CDR3 is 11 residues. V lost 3 bases and J lost 8, with 7 bases in between. Germline CDR1 reads SGHTA; CDR2 reads FQGNSA. As DNA, the CDR3 is TGTGCCAGCAGCTTCCGGATCGAAGCTTTCTTT. This gives the protein CASSFRIEAFF.

The chain links TRBV28 to TRBJ1-5; 7 bases fit TRBD1. Germline CDR1 and CDR2: MDHEN and SYDVKM. The V and J ends lost 3 bases and 0 bases, in that order; junction bases with no gene match: 2. The CDR3 extends over 15 amino acids. CDR3 protein: CASSFRGYSNQPQHF. The CDR3 bases are TGTGCCAGCAGTTTCAGGGGGTATAGCAATCAGCCCCAGCATTTT.